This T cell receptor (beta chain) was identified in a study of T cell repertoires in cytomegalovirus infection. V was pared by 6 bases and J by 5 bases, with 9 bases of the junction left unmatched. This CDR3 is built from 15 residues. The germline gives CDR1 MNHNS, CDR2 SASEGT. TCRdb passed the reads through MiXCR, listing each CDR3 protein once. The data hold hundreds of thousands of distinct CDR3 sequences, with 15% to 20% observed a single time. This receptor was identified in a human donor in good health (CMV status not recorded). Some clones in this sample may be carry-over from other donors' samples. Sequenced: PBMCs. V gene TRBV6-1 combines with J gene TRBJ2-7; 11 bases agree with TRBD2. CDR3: CASSRGLAEKDEQYF. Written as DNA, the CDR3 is TGTGCCAGCAGCCGGGGACTAGCGGAAAAGGACGAGCAGTACTTC.